Listed below are T cell receptor beta chains from one sample, sequenced in a study of CD8 T cells in ankylosing spondylitis. TCRdb processed the 5' RACE reads anew with MiXCR; each CDR3 protein has one entry. This table has approximately 250,000 distinct CDR3 sequences, approximately 8% appearing once. Sequences were obtained from blood, either unsorted or a sorted T cell fraction (not recorded which). The receptors here all came from a female donor with ankylosing spondylitis or in good health (not recorded which). The conserved cysteine and the conserved F or W are not part of the CDR3 here. Fields, in order: J gene, V gene, CDR3 protein.

j_call: TRBJ1-4; v_call: TRBV7-2; cdr3_aa: ASSSTGVTNEKLF
j_call: TRBJ2-7; v_call: TRBV20-1; cdr3_aa: SARVPGTGDDEQY
j_call: TRBJ2-5; v_call: TRBV5-1; cdr3_aa: ASSSTSAKETQY
j_call: TRBJ1-1; v_call: TRBV15; cdr3_aa: ATSAHPFGNTEAF
j_call: TRBJ2-1; v_call: TRBV29-1; cdr3_aa: SVVGRGPYNEQF
j_call: TRBJ2-1; v_call: TRBV5-1; cdr3_aa: ASSAGTGGYNEQF
j_call: TRBJ2-1; v_call: TRBV7-3; cdr3_aa: ASSLSEGVGYNEQF
j_call: TRBJ2-7; v_call: TRBV10-3; cdr3_aa: AIRGAGVTYEQY
j_call: TRBJ1-2; v_call: TRBV7-9; cdr3_aa: ASSLVGGSGYGYT
j_call: TRBJ2-5; v_call: TRBV7-7; cdr3_aa: ASSLAGVGGGTQY
j_call: TRBJ2-7; v_call: TRBV6-2/TRBV6-3; cdr3_aa: ASSYAPYEQY
j_call: TRBJ1-2; v_call: TRBV6-5; cdr3_aa: ASSYLGQEGYT
j_call: TRBJ1-3; v_call: TRBV7-2; cdr3_aa: ASSLERAGGNTIY
j_call: TRBJ2-7; v_call: TRBV6-6; cdr3_aa: ASSFSVGQGYEQY
j_call: TRBJ2-2; v_call: TRBV29-1; cdr3_aa: SVGGLTGVNTGELF
j_call: TRBJ1-1; v_call: TRBV5-1; cdr3_aa: ASSYGTAEAF
j_call: TRBJ2-3; v_call: TRBV5-1; cdr3_aa: ASSTLTSGRRDTQY
j_call: TRBJ2-6; v_call: TRBV6-1; cdr3_aa: ASVGESGANVLT
j_call: TRBJ2-1; v_call: TRBV20-1; cdr3_aa: SARAQTSGYNEQF
j_call: TRBJ2-3; v_call: TRBV27; cdr3_aa: ASSFAGTTDTQY
j_call: TRBJ2-7; v_call: TRBV5-1; cdr3_aa: ASSLAGGKEQY
j_call: TRBJ2-1; v_call: TRBV5-1; cdr3_aa: ASSTPGTGGDGQF
j_call: TRBJ2-3; v_call: TRBV5-1; cdr3_aa: ASSLTGGDGTDTQY
j_call: TRBJ1-1; v_call: TRBV29-1; cdr3_aa: SVKQGPEAF
j_call: TRBJ2-5; v_call: TRBV7-8; cdr3_aa: ASSRGWAQETQY
j_call: TRBJ1-5; v_call: TRBV18; cdr3_aa: ASSPPYPGPNQPQH
j_call: TRBJ1-5; v_call: TRBV7-9; cdr3_aa: ASTLDSYQPQH
j_call: TRBJ2-1; v_call: TRBV7-8; cdr3_aa: ASSPGTSGRGEQF
j_call: TRBJ1-4; v_call: TRBV7-2; cdr3_aa: ASSIGGRFEKLF
j_call: TRBJ1-6; v_call: TRBV7-2; cdr3_aa: ASRGQASSYNSPLH
j_call: TRBJ2-5; v_call: TRBV27; cdr3_aa: ASSFSGARETQY
j_call: TRBJ1-2; v_call: TRBV12-3/TRBV12-4; cdr3_aa: ASSLGPQGYT
j_call: TRBJ2-5; v_call: TRBV29-1; cdr3_aa: SVAGDLNRAVQETQY
j_call: TRBJ1-1; v_call: TRBV5-1; cdr3_aa: ASSFLIGVQGRTEAF
j_call: TRBJ2-2; v_call: TRBV24-1; cdr3_aa: ATSDPSGENTGELF
j_call: TRBJ1-1; v_call: TRBV18; cdr3_aa: ASSPMTLNTEAF
j_call: TRBJ1-1; v_call: TRBV20-1; cdr3_aa: SARQGGNTEAF
j_call: TRBJ2-1; v_call: TRBV20-1; cdr3_aa: SARDRALEQF
j_call: TRBJ1-4; v_call: TRBV4-3; cdr3_aa: ASSRTGYLGEANEKLF
j_call: TRBJ1-4; v_call: TRBV12-3/TRBV12-4; cdr3_aa: ASSASGRGEKLF
j_call: TRBJ2-1; v_call: TRBV7-2; cdr3_aa: ASSLVPWVSEQF
j_call: TRBJ1-1; v_call: TRBV7-9; cdr3_aa: ASSPPAEAF
j_call: TRBJ1-5; v_call: TRBV10-2; cdr3_aa: ASTEGGLNQPQH
j_call: TRBJ2-6; v_call: TRBV6-5; cdr3_aa: ASSYLRTTVSGANVLT
j_call: TRBJ2-2; v_call: TRBV7-2; cdr3_aa: ASSPSTGFNTGELF
j_call: TRBJ2-1; v_call: TRBV24-1; cdr3_aa: ATSDPLLGAGGYNEQF
j_call: TRBJ2-3; v_call: TRBV20-1; cdr3_aa: SARNPYPSTVGSADTQY
j_call: TRBJ2-1; v_call: TRBV18; cdr3_aa: ASSPLAHEQF
j_call: TRBJ1-3; v_call: TRBV12-3/TRBV12-4; cdr3_aa: ASGLGVTSGNTIY
j_call: TRBJ2-7; v_call: TRBV5-1; cdr3_aa: ASSLRDNSYEQY
j_call: TRBJ2-1; v_call: TRBV19; cdr3_aa: ASNPLAGGPDEQF
j_call: TRBJ1-1; v_call: TRBV6-2/TRBV6-3; cdr3_aa: ASLAEDRIRNTEAF
j_call: TRBJ2-7; v_call: TRBV4-3; cdr3_aa: ASSQEGRESYEQY
j_call: TRBJ1-1; v_call: TRBV7-2; cdr3_aa: ASAQTNTEAF
j_call: TRBJ1-6; v_call: TRBV2; cdr3_aa: ASSTQGPLH
j_call: TRBJ2-7; v_call: TRBV29-1; cdr3_aa: SVEFVGEQY